This T cell receptor beta chain was found in a study of beta chain features in type 1 diabetes. Every isolated RNA sample was fully reverse transcribed, so sequencing captured expressed TCRB transcripts. Method: immunoSEQ multiplex PCR; TCRdb's copy keeps in-frame clones and lacks some. The sample has 400,000 to 550,000 clones; about an eighth are singletons. In the case of this clone: The antigen is not known.

The ends were cut back, 1 base at V and 6 bases at J, with 16 bases in the middle. CDR1 SGHRS and CDR2 YFSETQ come from the germline V gene. The CDR3 contains 16 residues. Findings and caveats of the study: When cDNA is sequenced, cells with high TCR expression could be over-represented. Any PCR bias toward short templates would affect both groups alike.

Sorted CD4+ subsets: naive, central memory, regulatory, stem cell-like memory (CD45RO/CCR7/CD25/CD127/CD95/CD27 panel). Each sorted fraction was over 98% pure. The chain is built from TRBV5-1 and TRBJ2-2; D is possibly TRBD1 or TRBD2 (5 bases each). The sample was naive CD4+ T cells from blood. This sequence was found in a woman between 18 and 29 years old in good health. DNA of the CDR3: TGCGCCAGCAGCTTGCTCTGGGGGAGACCGGCCGGGGAGCTGTTTTTT. Its protein product is CASSLLWGRPAGELFF.